These 23 T cell receptor beta chains came from one sample sequenced in a study of regulatory T cells in long-lasting Graves disease. The time point denotes: persistent/refractory GD, antithyroid drugs over 5 years with positive TRAb. The TCR library used RNA extracted from PBMCs. According to the study, TCR beta libraries were built with iRepertoire HTBI primers and CDR3-region Arm-PCR. TCRdb re-analysed the multiplex PCR reads in MiXCR, keeping a single row per CDR3 protein. The sample lists 500,000 to 800,000 distinct CDR3 sequences; about 30% were seen once. Here the sequenced sample was peripheral blood mononuclear cells (PBMCs), taken when the disease was refractory, from a patient treated with antithyroid drugs. The receptor set was obtained from a female donor with Graves disease.

The V and J genes are TRBV15 and TRBJ2-7; 11 nucleotides line up with TRBD2. This CDR3 contains 15 residues. With V trimmed by 5 bases and J by 2 bases, 5 bases remained unmatched. Per germline, CDR1 LNHNV and CDR2 YYDKDF (reference sequence). This chain's CDR3 is CATSVLAGAPYEQYF. The DNA for the CDR3 is TGTGCCACCAGCGTACTAGCGGGAGCGCCCTACGAGCAGTACTTC.

Only a few counts were recorded for this clonotype. V usage is TRBV7-9 and J usage is TRBJ2-1; D remains unclear. Germline CDR1 and CDR2: SEHNR and FQNEAQ (reference sequence). The ends were cut back, 1 base at V and 8 bases at J, with 6 bases in the middle. This CDR3 is built from 12 residues. The CDR3 is CASSLGAHEQFF. The CDR3 DNA reads TGTGCCAGCAGCTTAGGGGCCCATGAGCAGTTCTTC.

The chain links TRBV6-2 or TRBV6-3 to TRBJ2-7, with 9 nucleotides matching TRBD1. CDR1 and CDR2 (germline): MNHEY, SVGEGT. J gave up 4 bases and V 2 bases, and 12 bases lay outside the gene matches. The CDR3 runs to 17 residues. This chain's CDR3 is CASSYPDRDRARYEQYF. The DNA for the CDR3 is TGTGCCAGCAGTTACCCGGACCGGGACAGGGCAAGGTACGAGCAGTACTTC.

This clonotype was picked up a small number of times. V and J are TRBV29-1 and TRBJ2-2; D is possibly TRBD1 (6 bases). The CDR3 loop spans 13 amino acids. The germline V gene encodes CDR1 SQVTM and CDR2 ANQGSEA. V lost 4 bases, J lost 1 base, and 7 bases lay in between. CDR3 coding DNA: TGCAGCGTTGTGGGACAGAACACCGGGGAGCTGTTTTTT. This gives the protein CSVVGQNTGELFF.

This chain connects TRBV6-1 to TRBJ2-7; possibly TRBD1 for D (6 bases). Germline V gene sequence: CDR1 MNHNS, CDR2 SASEGT. The CDR3 is 15 residues long. V was clipped by 2 bases and J by 4 bases, with 15 bases between them. This CDR3 is CASSESTGHYYEQYF. The CDR3 DNA sequence: TGTGCCAGCAGTGAAAGTACGGGACACTATTACGAGCAGTACTTC.

This clonotype was seen at least ten times. The V and J genes are TRBV28 and TRBJ1-1; no clear D gene. Germline lookup yields CDR1 MDHEN and CDR2 SYDVKM. This CDR3 spans 17 amino acids. V lost 1 base and J lost 1, with 16 bases in between. CDR3 DNA sequence: TGTGCCAGCAGTTTATTAGCCCTTGGGCAACCGAACACTGAAGCTTTCTTT. Its protein product is CASSLLALGQPNTEAFF.

This clonotype has ten or more counts. The genes are TRBV10-1 and TRBJ2-5; either TRBD1 or TRBD2 may fit D (6 bases each). CDR1 WNHNN and CDR2 SYGVQD come from the germline V gene (reference sequence). The length of the CDR3 is 14 residues. V was cut by 0 bases and J by 5 bases, with 10 bases left in between. The CDR3 region is CASSESRGGETQYF. CDR3 in DNA: TGCGCCAGCAGTGAGTCGAGAGGGGGGGAGACCCAGTACTTC.

This clonotype was observed a handful of times. The rearrangement uses TRBV7-8 and TRBJ1-5; 7 bases align to TRBD1. CDR1 and CDR2 (germline): SGHVS, FQNEAQ. The junction had 6 bases not matched to a gene; V was cut back by 1 base and J by 0 bases. The CDR3 consists of 17 residues. The CDR3 region is CASSLGTGEGSNQPQHF. CDR3 DNA: TGTGCCAGCAGCTTAGGGACAGGAGAAGGTAGCAATCAGCCCCAGCATTTT.

About this clonotype: This sequence may be a read error, since a much larger clone differs from it by one base. The conserved phenylalanine or tryptophan is not found at the CDR3 terminus, so this likely reflects a read error. The J gene is TRBJ2-5, the V gene TRBV29-1; TRBD1 matches at 7 bases. This CDR3 comprises 12 residues. Trimming at V came to 4 bases and at J to 2 bases, leaving 1 base not matched to a gene. CDR1 SQVTM and CDR2 ANQGSEA come from the germline V gene. The CDR3 spells CSVGGQQETQYL. The CDR3 DNA reads as TGCAGCGTTGGGGGACAGCAAGAGACCCAGTACCTC.

The chain recombines TRBV11-2 with TRBJ2-1; 8 bases fit TRBD2. From germline, CDR1 is SGHAT and CDR2 FQNNGV. CDR3 length: 15 residues. Trimming cost V 4 bases and J 4 bases; bases outside gene matches: 6. The CDR3: CASSSTAGGYNEQFF. DNA of the CDR3: TGTGCCAGCAGCTCCACGGCGGGGGGTTACAATGAGCAGTTCTTC.

In regard to this clonotype: This sequence may be a read error, since a much larger clone differs from it by one base. The V and J genes are TRBV12-3 or TRBV12-4 and TRBJ2-5; TRBD1 aligns across 9 bases. The CDR3 is 17 residues long. In DNA form, the CDR3 reads TGTGCCAGCAATACTTATTGGGGACAGGGTAGAAAAGAGACCCGGTACTTC. It encodes CASNTYWGQGRKETRYF.

This chain links TRBV6-2 or TRBV6-3 with TRBJ1-2; possibly TRBD1 for D (5 bases). The CDR3 is made up of 17 amino acids. Germline CDR1 reads MNHEY; CDR2 reads SVGEGT. V lost 7 bases, J lost 0 bases, and 21 bases lay in between. The CDR3 spells CASTGQPGRMSNYGYTF. The CDR3 region has the DNA TGTGCCAGCACTGGCCAACCGGGACGGATGTCTAACTATGGCTACACCTTC.

The J gene is TRBJ1-2, the V gene TRBV19; D is uncertain. The CDR3 covers 14 residues. The germline V and J ends were trimmed by 2 bases and 0 bases, with 7 bases remaining between them. Germline V gene data show CDR1 as LNHDA and CDR2 as SQIVND (reference sequence). CDR3 nucleotides: TGTGCCAGTAGTATACAGAGTACTAACTATGGCTACACCTTC. This sequence encodes CASSIQSTNYGYTF. Full variable domain (rest looked up from reference TRBV19 and TRBJ1-2): DGGITQSPKYLFRKEGQNVTLSCEQNLNHDAMYWYRQDPGQGLRLIYYSQIVNDFQKGDIAEGYSVSREKKESFPLTVTSAQKNPTAFYLCASSIQSTNYGYTFGSGTRLTVV.

At least ten counts were recorded for this clonotype. The chain uses TRBV12-3 or TRBV12-4 and TRBJ1-1, with D unresolved. The CDR3 runs to 13 residues. Trimming shortened V by 3 bases and J by 2 bases, and 7 bases separated the two germline ends. Here the CDR3 reads CASSFSSNTEAFF. The CDR3 DNA follows: TGTGCCAGCAGTTTCTCCAGTAACACTGAAGCTTTCTTT.

This clonotype has a handful of counts. The chain combines TRBV27 with TRBJ2-7; tentatively, D is TRBD2 (7 bases). The V end lost 3 bases, the J end lost 2 bases, and 11 bases lay between the germline ends. The germline V gene has CDR1 MNHEY and CDR2 SMNVEV (reference sequence). The CDR3 runs to 14 residues. CDR3 region: CASSFGGAAYEQYF. CDR3 in DNA: TGTGCCAGCAGTTTTGGGGGGGCGGCCTACGAGCAGTACTTC.

This clonotype occurred many times. The chain has TRBV12-3 or TRBV12-4 and TRBJ2-7; TRBD2 matches at 10 bases. The junction had 4 bases not matched to a gene; V was cut back by 6 bases and J by 2 bases. This CDR3 spans 14 amino acids. CDR3 residues: CASRQSGRAYEQYF. In DNA, the CDR3 is TGTGCCAGCAGGCAGAGCGGGAGGGCCTACGAGCAGTACTTC.

The table lists this clonotype with many counts. The chain carries TRBV7-2 and TRBJ1-2; no clear D. Germline V gene lookup returns CDR1 SGHTA and CDR2 FQGNSA. This CDR3 contains 12 residues. V was cut by 0 bases and J by 7 bases, with 6 bases left in between. The chain's CDR3 is CASSLALFGYTF. In DNA, the CDR3 is TGTGCCAGCAGCTTAGCGCTATTTGGCTACACCTTC. The variable domain in full, with the rest retrieved from reference TRBV7-2 and TRBJ1-2, is GAGVSQSPSNKVTEKGKDVELRCDPISGHTALYWYRQSLGQGLEFLIYFQGNSAPDKSGLPSDRFSAERTGGSVSTLTIQRTQQEDSAVYLCASSLALFGYTFGSGTRLTVV.

At least ten counts were recorded for this clonotype. The chain combines TRBV2 with TRBJ1-2, with 9 bases aligning to TRBD1. Germline CDR1 SNHLY, CDR2 FYNNEI. This CDR3 has 14 amino acids. The J segment lost 8 bases and the V segment lost 7 bases, leaving 11 bases of the junction unmatched. CDR3 residues: CASIEGQGSGGYTF. CDR3 DNA: TGTGCCAGCATAGAGGGACAGGGTTCGGGGGGCTACACCTTC.

This chain uses TRBV6-2 or TRBV6-3 with TRBJ2-5, with TRBD1 identical over 10 bases. The CDR3 runs to 14 residues. Germline trimming cut 6 bases from V and 5 bases from J; bases unmatched to any gene: 6. Germline lookup yields CDR1 MNHEY and CDR2 SVGEGT. The chain's CDR3 is CASRPRTGGETQYF. CDR3 bases: TGTGCCAGCAGACCGCGGACAGGGGGTGAGACCCAGTACTTC.

This clonotype was detected only a few times. This chain joins TRBV10-2 and TRBJ2-5; TRBD1 might be the D (6 bases). Germline V gene lookup returns CDR1 WSHSY and CDR2 SAAADI. The V and J ends lost 4 bases and 4 bases respectively, with 13 bases between them. The CDR3 has 14 amino acids. CDR3 sequence: CASSGGSRGETQYF. In DNA form, the CDR3 reads TGCGCCAGCAGTGGGGGGAGCAGGGGAGAGACCCAGTACTTC.

The V call is TRBV7-3, the J call TRBJ2-2, with TRBD1 identical over 8 bases. V lost 5 bases, J lost 6 bases, and 8 bases stayed unmatched. This CDR3 comprises 15 residues. Germline CDR1 is SGHTA and CDR2 is FQGTGA. The CDR3 coding sequence is TGTGCCAGCAGCCTTGGGACAGGTTCCCCCGGGGAGCTGTTTTTT. Translated, it gives CASSLGTGSPGELFF.

About this clonotype itself: A clone one base away is much larger, so this may be a read error. The CDR3 coding sequence is TGTGCCAGCACTTGGCGCAGTAGCAATCAGCCCCAGCGTTTT. Its protein is CASTWRSSNQPQRF. This chain joins TRBV6-2 or TRBV6-3 and TRBJ1-5; D ambiguous. The CDR3 totals 14 residues. Germline-derived CDR1 and CDR2 are MNHEY and SVGEGT.

The genes are TRBV12-3 or TRBV12-4 and TRBJ1-6; D unresolved. This CDR3 spans 12 amino acids. V lost 6 bases and J 9 bases, leaving 9 bases between the germline ends. The CDR3 is CASRGYGSPLHF. Here the CDR3 DNA reads TGTGCCAGCAGGGGCTATGGTTCACCCCTCCACTTT.